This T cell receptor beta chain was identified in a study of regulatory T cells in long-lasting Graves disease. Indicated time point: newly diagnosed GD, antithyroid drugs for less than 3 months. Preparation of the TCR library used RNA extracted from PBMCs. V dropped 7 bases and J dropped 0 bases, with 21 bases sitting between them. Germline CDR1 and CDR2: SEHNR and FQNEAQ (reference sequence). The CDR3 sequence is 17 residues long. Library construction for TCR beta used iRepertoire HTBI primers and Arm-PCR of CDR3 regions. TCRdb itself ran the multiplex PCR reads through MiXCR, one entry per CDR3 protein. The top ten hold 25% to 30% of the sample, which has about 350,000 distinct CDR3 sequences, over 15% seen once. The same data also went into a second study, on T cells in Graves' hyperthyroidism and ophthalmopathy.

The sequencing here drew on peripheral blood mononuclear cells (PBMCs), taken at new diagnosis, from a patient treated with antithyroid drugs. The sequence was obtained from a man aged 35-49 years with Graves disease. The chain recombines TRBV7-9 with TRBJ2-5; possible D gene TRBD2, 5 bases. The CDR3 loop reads CASNYTREGTYQETQYF. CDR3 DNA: TGTGCCAGCAACTATACCCGCGAGGGCACCTACCAAGAGACCCAGTACTTC.